These 16 T cell receptor beta chains share one sample of origin, sequenced in a study of low-dose radiotherapy and immunotherapy resistance in tumors. TRAV- and TRBV-specific primers, spanning alpha and beta chains, primed first-strand cDNA. TCR amplification used roughly 21 PCR cycles, a constant-region primer and a V-primer adapter. TCRdb itself ran the reads through MiXCR, one entry per CDR3 protein. The repertoire has 12,000 to 15,000 distinct CDR3 sequences, less than 55% of them found once; the top ten carry about 3.7%. The receptor set was obtained from a human donor with advanced metastatic prostate, ovarian, gallbladder or colorectal cancer (not recorded which). This table probably holds off-target reads from a library built for another chain.

This clonotype was seen only a few times. The DNA of the CDR3 is TGTGCCAGCTCACCTCTAGCGGGGGCCAGCTCCTACAATGAGCAGTTCTTC. Protein: CASSPLAGASSYNEQFF. The rearrangement joins TRBV18 to TRBJ2-1, with TRBD2 identical over 10 bases. CDR3 length: 17 amino acids. In germline, CDR1 is KGHSH, CDR2 LQKENI. The junction had 5 bases not matched to a gene; V was cut back by 3 bases and J by 0 bases.

This clonotype was detected a few times. V usage is TRBV5-1 and J usage is TRBJ2-1, with D perhaps matching TRBD2 (5 bases). This CDR3 has 17 amino acids. The germline CDR1 and CDR2 sequences are SGHRS and YFSETQ. V dropped 1 base and J dropped 8 bases, with 22 bases sitting between them. The CDR3 spells CASSLMAALGDSDEQFF. The CDR3 DNA sequence: TGCGCCAGCAGCTTGATGGCAGCCCTCGGGGATTCCGATGAGCAGTTCTTC.

The CDR3 spells CASSGSSYNEQFF. Written as DNA, the CDR3 is TGTGCCAGTAGCGGGAGCTCCTACAATGAGCAGTTCTTC. The V gene is TRBV19, the J gene TRBJ2-1, with D maybe TRBD2 (6 bases). Looked up from germline, CDR1 is LNHDA and CDR2 is SQIVND (reference sequence). V was clipped by 6 bases and J by 0 bases, with 6 bases between them. This CDR3 is 13 amino acids long.

The V and J genes are TRBV7-3 and TRBJ2-3, with 14 bases fitting TRBD2. CDR3 length: 18 amino acids. V gave up 2 bases and J gave up 2 bases; unmatched junction bases: 6. Germline CDR1 is SGHTA and CDR2 is FQGTGA. Written as DNA, the CDR3 is TGTGCCAGCAGCTTACGACTAGCGGGAGGGCCAATCACAGATACGCAGTATTTT. Its protein product is CASSLRLAGGPITDTQYF.

In this sample, this clonotype turned up a few times. This sequence joins TRBV5-1 and TRBJ1-2, with TRBD1 matching over 8 bases. Germline V gene lookup returns CDR1 SGHRS and CDR2 YFSETQ. CDR3 length equals 14 residues. The V and J ends lost 0 bases and 6 bases, in that order; junction bases with no gene match: 4. The CDR3 spells CASSLAPGGNGYTF. Written as DNA, the CDR3 is TGCGCCAGCAGCTTGGCCCCAGGGGGCAATGGCTACACCTTC.

The chain is built from TRBV7-2 and TRBJ1-1; the D is unclear. The CDR3 totals 13 residues. The germline V gene encodes CDR1 SGHTA and CDR2 FQGNSA. Between the trimmed V and J ends, which lost 7 bases and 4 bases, there was a span of 13 bases. CDR3 sequence: CASTRRGFTEAFF. The DNA for the CDR3 is TGTGCCAGCACCCGCCGAGGGTTCACTGAAGCTTTCTTT.

The chain links TRBV5-1 to TRBJ2-1; D tentatively fits TRBD1 or TRBD2 (5 bases each). Trimming cost V 4 bases and J 10 bases, with 21 bases left between them. CDR1 is SGHRS and CDR2 is YFSETQ in the germline V gene. CDR3 length: 15 residues. CDR3 region: CASSLGGSPRGEQFF. The CDR3 coding sequence is TGCGCCAGCAGCCTCGGAGGTAGTCCAAGGGGCGAGCAGTTCTTC. Full variable domain (remainder filled in from reference TRBV5-1 and TRBJ2-1): KAGVTQTPRYLIKTRGQQVTLSCSPISGHRSVSWYQQTPGQGLQFLFEYFSETQRNKGNFPGRFSGRQFSNSRSEMNVSTLELGDSALYLCASSLGGSPRGEQFFGPGTRLTVL.

The rearrangement joins TRBV28 to TRBJ2-5; D might be TRBD1 or TRBD2, each matching 5 bases. V dropped 5 bases and J dropped 5 bases, with 24 bases sitting between them. The CDR3 extends over 17 amino acids. CDR1 is MDHEN, CDR2 SYDVKM, per germline. CDR3: CASSLPPPGARWETQYF. The CDR3 coding sequence is TGTGCCAGCAGTCTACCCCCCCCCGGGGCCCGTTGGGAGACCCAGTACTTC.

In this sample, this clonotype turned up once. The V call is TRBV9, the J call TRBJ2-2, with 8 bases that match TRBD1. The germline V gene encodes CDR1 SGDLS and CDR2 YYNGEE. There are 17 residues in the CDR3. V was pared by 0 bases and J by 0 bases, with 4 bases of the junction left unmatched. CDR3 nucleotides: TGTGCCAGCAGCGTAGCATCGGACAGGGCGAACACCGGGGAGCTGTTTTTT. Translating it yields CASSVASDRANTGELFF.

For the CDR3, the DNA is TGCAGCGTTGGCCAGATCAATGAGCAGTTCTTC. Its translation: CSVGQINEQFF. The chain joins TRBV29-1 to TRBJ2-1, with D unresolved. The V gene's germline CDR1 is SQVTM and CDR2 ANQGSEA. The CDR3 consists of 11 residues. Trimming removed 4 bases from V and 6 bases from J, with 7 bases in between.

This clonotype was picked up a small number of times. The rearrangement joins TRBV9 to TRBJ2-7; 7 nucleotides match TRBD1. The germline V gene has CDR1 SGDLS and CDR2 YYNGEE. The CDR3 consists of 15 residues. V dropped 0 bases and J dropped 6; count of bases not matched to a gene: 9. DNA for the CDR3: TGTGCCAGCAGCGTAGATGGGACAGTTTCCCTCGAGCAGTACTTC. Protein sequence: CASSVDGTVSLEQYF.

The chain combines TRBV2 with TRBJ2-7; the match to TRBD2 covers 9 bases. Trimming took 9 bases from V and 0 from J; bases not matched to a gene: 12. The V gene's germline CDR1 is SNHLY and CDR2 FYNNEI. The CDR3 extends over 16 amino acids. The CDR3 nucleotides are TGTGCCAGGGAGCAGAATAGAGCGGGGGGCTCCTACGAGCAGTACTTC. Its translation is CAREQNRAGGSYEQYF.

A few counts support this clonotype. The rearrangement uses TRBV13 and TRBJ2-7; D ambiguous. The CDR3 extends over 11 amino acids. Looked up from germline, CDR1 is PRHDT and CDR2 is FYEKMQ (reference sequence). Trimming cost V 5 bases and J 2 bases, with 4 bases left between them. CDR3 DNA sequence: TGTGCCAGCAGCCCGACCTACGAGCAGTACTTC. Encoded protein: CASSPTYEQYF. Variable domain in full (rest from reference TRBV13 and TRBJ2-7): AAGVIQSPRHLIKEKRETATLKCYPIPRHDTVYWYQQGPGQDPQFLISFYEKMQSDKGSIPDRFSAQQFSDYHSELNMSSLELGDSALYFCASSPTYEQYFGPGTRLTVT.

The chain employs TRBV11-1 and TRBJ2-5; 8 bases align to TRBD2. Germline CDR1 and CDR2: SGHAT and FQDESV (reference sequence). The CDR3 sequence is 13 residues long. The V segment lost 5 bases and the J segment 7 bases; nucleotides outside the gene matches: 6. CDR3 protein: CASSGGTRGTQYF. The CDR3 DNA sequence: TGTGCCAGCAGCGGCGGGACTAGGGGGACCCAGTACTTC.

The chain employs TRBV20-1 and TRBJ2-7, with TRBD1 identical over 7 bases. CDR1 and CDR2 (germline): DFQATT, SNEGSKA (reference sequence). This CDR3 is 13 amino acids long. Losses at the gene ends were 4 bases for V and 3 bases for J; bases not matched to a gene: 6. Here the CDR3 reads CSAIRQGVYEQYF. DNA of the CDR3: TGCAGTGCTATAAGACAGGGAGTCTACGAGCAGTACTTC.

The rearrangement uses TRBV7-3 and TRBJ2-1, with 8 bases aligning to TRBD2. Germline CDR1 is SGHTA and CDR2 is FQGTGA. The CDR3 consists of 14 residues. Germline trimming cut 3 bases from V and 5 bases from J; bases unmatched to any gene: 3. The CDR3 region has the DNA TGTGCCAGCAGCTTCCCGGGAGGGGACAATGAGCAGTTCTTC. This sequence encodes CASSFPGGDNEQFF.